This T cell receptor (beta chain) was sequenced for a study of control samples from healthy donors and cancer patients. Measured with immunoSEQ multiplex PCR; TCRdb has only the in-frame clones, and not every one. Among around 150,000 clones listed, 70% to 90% were seen once. V lost 3 bases, J lost 7 bases, and 9 bases lay in between. CDR1 and CDR2 (germline): SNHLY, FYNNEI. This CDR3 contains 12 residues. The receptor comes from a man aged 25-45 years in good health. J is TRBJ1-2 and V is TRBV2; tentatively, D is TRBD1 (5 bases). Material: blood. CDR3 sequence reads: CASSETEGGYTF. CDR3 DNA: TGTGCCAGCAGTGAGACAGAAGGTGGCTACACCTTC. Full variable domain (outside the CDR3, taken from reference TRBV2 and TRBJ1-2): EPEVTQTPSHQVTQMGQEVILRCVPISNHLYFYWYRQILGQKVEFLVSFYNNEISEKSEIFDDQFSVERPDGSNFTLKIRSTKLEDSAMYFCASSETEGGYTFGSGTRLTVV.